These T cell receptor beta chains were read from a single sample in a study of T cells in Graves' hyperthyroidism and ophthalmopathy. From the multiplex PCR reads, TCRdb called clonotypes with MiXCR, one entry per CDR3 protein. The sample carries approximately 410,000 distinct CDR3 sequences, 14% to 15% recorded once. Sequencing input: blood. The receptors derive from a man between 18 and 29 years old with Graves' ophthalmopathy. Each CDR3 is given with its conserved first and last residue. D genes are given only for firm matches. For some rows the clone size is stated as once, few or many, or as a class when expanded; others skip it.

DNA,CDR3,D,J,V,size
TGCAGTGCCATTAAACAGGGGCTCTACGAGCAGTACTTC,CSAIKQGLYEQYF,TRBD1,TRBJ2-7,TRBV20-1,many
TGTGCCAGCAGCAATAGGGACACCTGGGGCAATCAGCCCCAGCATTTT,CASSNRDTWGNQPQHF,NA,TRBJ1-5,TRBV7-8,many
TGTGCCAGCAGCCAAAAACCAGGATCCGTTGGGACCCAGTACTTC,CASSQKPGSVGTQYF,NA,TRBJ2-5,TRBV3-1,many
TGCGCCAGCAGCTTGACAGACAATGAGCAGTTCTTC,CASSLTDNEQFF,NA,TRBJ2-1,TRBV5-1,many
TGCGCCAGCAGCTTGGCGGTGGAGCTAATCACAGATACGCAGTATTTT,CASSLAVELITDTQYF,NA,TRBJ2-3,TRBV5-1,many
TGTGCCAGCAGCTTTACCAGCGGGGGGGCGGAACGATGTGGTGAGCAGTTCTTC,CASSFTSGGAERCGEQFF,TRBD2,TRBJ2-1,TRBV7-4,many
TGTGCCAGCAGTTTTGGGCTAGCGGTCTCAGTGTACGAGCAGTACTTC,CASSFGLAVSVYEQYF,TRBD2,TRBJ2-7,TRBV6-2/TRBV6-3,many
TGTGCCAGCTCACCAGAGACAGGGCGCTCCTACGAGCAGTACTTC,CASSPETGRSYEQYF,TRBD1,TRBJ2-7,TRBV18,many
TGTGCCAGCAGCCCCGGACAGGGGGCTCCCTACGAGCAGTACTTC,CASSPGQGAPYEQYF,TRBD1,TRBJ2-7,TRBV7-9,NA
TGTGCCTGGAGTGTGACGGGGGGGGCCTACGAGCAGTACTTC,CAWSVTGGAYEQYF,TRBD2,TRBJ2-7,TRBV30,many
TGTGCCAGCGGCACCAGGAGGCAGGCCAGCTCCTACAATGAGCAGTTCTTC,CASGTRRQASSYNEQFF,NA,TRBJ2-1,TRBV2,many
TGTGCCTGGAGTGTCCAGGGGCGGGAAAAACTGTTTTTT,CAWSVQGREKLFF,NA,TRBJ1-4,TRBV30,NA
TGTGCCAGCAGCTTAGGACGGGCGGCCAACTACGAGCAGTACTTC,CASSLGRAANYEQYF,NA,TRBJ2-7,TRBV7-6,many
TGTGCCAGCAGGCCTACGGGCAACTATGGCTACACCTTC,CASRPTGNYGYTF,NA,TRBJ1-2,TRBV7-2,many
TGTGCCTGGGACTTATGGGGGGGTTCACCCCTCCACTTT,CAWDLWGGSPLHF,NA,TRBJ1-6,TRBV30,many
TGTGCCAGCTCACCACCGATAGGGTTCTACAATGAGCAGTTCTTC,CASSPPIGFYNEQFF,NA,TRBJ2-1,TRBV18,few
TGTGCCAGCAGTCCATCCCGGGACAGGGTCTATGGCTACACCTTC,CASSPSRDRVYGYTF,TRBD1,TRBJ1-2,TRBV27,many
TGTGCCAGCAGCCCTCAGTCTGGAAACACCATATATTTT,CASSPQSGNTIYF,NA,TRBJ1-3,TRBV12-3/TRBV12-4,many
TGCAGCGTTGGGCAGAACAACTATGGCTACACCTTC,CSVGQNNYGYTF,NA,TRBJ1-2,TRBV29-1,NA
TGCGCCAGCAGCTTGGTCGGCAATAACTATGGCTACACCTTC,CASSLVGNNYGYTF,NA,TRBJ1-2,TRBV5-1,NA
TGTGCCAGCAGCTTCCACAGCGGAGGGGACAGGCCCCAGCATTTT,CASSFHSGGDRPQHF,TRBD1,TRBJ1-5,TRBV7-8,NA
TGTGCCAGCAGCCCAGAGATATACAGGGGGCACCAAGAGACCCAGTACTTC,CASSPEIYRGHQETQYF,TRBD1,TRBJ2-5,TRBV7-8,NA
TGTGCCAGCAGTGCTTCCTATTACAATGAGCAGTTCTTC,CASSASYYNEQFF,NA,TRBJ2-1,TRBV25-1,NA
TGCAGCGTTGGCCCCAAGACAGGGGCCTACGAGCAGTACTTC,CSVGPKTGAYEQYF,TRBD1,TRBJ2-7,TRBV29-1,few
TGTGCCAGCAGCTCCGGGACAGGAGAGTACCAAGAGACCCAGTACTTC,CASSSGTGEYQETQYF,TRBD1,TRBJ2-5,TRBV11-2,NA
TGTGCCTGGAGTTTAAGGGATGACCAGCCCCAGCATTTT,CAWSLRDDQPQHF,NA,TRBJ1-5,TRBV30,few
TGTGCCAGCAGCCAAGATCTAAGGCTAGCGGACTACGAGCAGTACTTC,CASSQDLRLADYEQYF,TRBD2,TRBJ2-7,TRBV3-1,NA
TGTGCCAGCAGTCCTACAGGGGGCCTCCAAGAGACCCAGTACTTC,CASSPTGGLQETQYF,TRBD1,TRBJ2-5,TRBV28,many
TGTGCCAGCAGCCCCCATAGCGGGCCCTACGAGCAGTACTTC,CASSPHSGPYEQYF,TRBD2,TRBJ2-7,TRBV7-2,many
TGCGCCAGCAGCTTGGCCGGTTGGGGCTACACCTTC,CASSLAGWGYTF,NA,TRBJ1-2,TRBV5-1,NA
TGTGCCAGCAGTTATGCGGGGGGGCGCGACTCACCCCTCCACTTT,CASSYAGGRDSPLHF,NA,TRBJ1-6,TRBV6-1,few
TGTGCCAGCAGCCAAGTCCGGGGCGAGCAGTACTTC,CASSQVRGEQYF,NA,TRBJ2-7,TRBV4-1,many
TGTGCCTGGAGTCTGGGCAGGGCCCTCTCTGGGGCCAACGTCCTGACTTTC,CAWSLGRALSGANVLTF,NA,TRBJ2-6,TRBV30,few
TGTGCCAGCAGTACCTACGGGACAGGGAATCAGCCCCAGCATTTT,CASSTYGTGNQPQHF,TRBD1,TRBJ1-5,TRBV12-3/TRBV12-4,NA
TGTGCCATCAGGGGAGGGGGGCCGGTCGTCTACAATGAGCAGTTCTTC,CAIRGGGPVVYNEQFF,NA,TRBJ2-1,TRBV10-3,many
TGTGCCAGCAGGCAGGGGTATTACGAGCAGTACTTC,CASRQGYYEQYF,NA,TRBJ2-7,TRBV27,NA
TGTGCCAGTGCCCCCGGGACAGATACGCAGTATTTT,CASAPGTDTQYF,NA,TRBJ2-3,TRBV6-2/TRBV6-3,NA
TGTGCCAGCAGTGAAATACTAGCGGGAGACGGGCAGTACTTC,CASSEILAGDGQYF,TRBD2,TRBJ2-7,TRBV2,many
TGCAGTGCTAGAGATATCCGGGACAGGGGGCGATACGAGCAGTACTTC,CSARDIRDRGRYEQYF,TRBD1,TRBJ2-7,TRBV20-1,NA
TGCAGTGCTCCAAGGACAGGGGGCGAAGCTTTCTTT,CSAPRTGGEAFF,TRBD1,TRBJ1-1,TRBV20-1,many
TGTGCCAGCAGCCCGCCGGGACTAGCGGGGGGAAAAGAGACCCAGTACTTC,CASSPPGLAGGKETQYF,TRBD2,TRBJ2-5,TRBV13,many
TGTGCCAGCAGTTACTCGTTCCCCTCGGATATCCGGGGAAACACCATATATTTT,CASSYSFPSDIRGNTIYF,NA,TRBJ1-3,TRBV6-5,NA
TGCAGTGCTAGAGATTTTGGCTCCTACAATGAGCAGTTCTTC,CSARDFGSYNEQFF,NA,TRBJ2-1,TRBV20-1,many
TGTGCCAGCAGTTACTCGACTAATTCACCCCTCCACTTT,CASSYSTNSPLHF,NA,TRBJ1-6,TRBV6-5,NA